One sample yielded the 26 T cell receptor beta chains listed below, sequenced in a study of blood T cell repertoires in COVID-19. Assay: immunoSEQ multiplex PCR; the TCRdb copy retains only in-frame clones and omits some. The profile shows 200,000 to 250,000 clones, 75% to 85% of them singletons. Sequencing was done on a sample of peripheral blood. Receptors were obtained from a human donor in a cohort sampled during active COVID-19.

The chain joins TRBV4-2 to TRBJ2-7; D possibly corresponds to TRBD1 (5 bases). V was shortened by 4 bases and J by 2 bases, with 15 bases between the two germline ends. CDR3 size: 15 residues. The germline V gene encodes CDR1 LGHNA and CDR2 YNFKEQ. CDR3 DNA sequence: TGTGCCAGCAGCCCTAACCGCGACAGCCCCTACGAGCAGTACTTC. This encodes CASSPNRDSPYEQYF.

The V call is TRBV7-2, the J call TRBJ2-3, with D possibly being TRBD2 (5 bases). The CDR3 is 14 amino acids. Between the trimmed V and J ends, which lost 0 bases and 5 bases, there was a span of 9 bases. The germline V gene has CDR1 SGHTA and CDR2 FQGNSA. CDR3 nucleotides: TGTGCCAGCAGCTTAGCGTTCGGGGTAGATACGCAGTATTTT. Its protein product is CASSLAFGVDTQYF.

The chain is built from TRBV1 and TRBJ2-1; TRBD1 is the table's D call, not checked against the DNA. TRBV1 is deemed a pseudogene. The CDR3 runs 13 residues. CDR3 protein: CTSIRVLRGEQFF. The CDR3, as DNA: TGCACCAGCATCAGGGTCCTTCGTGGGGAGCAGTTCTTC.

The gene calls are TRBV21-1 and TRBJ2-5; TRBD1, the D gene given by the table, was not confirmed from the DNA. TRBV21-1 is a known pseudogene. This CDR3 spans 16 amino acids. This CDR3 is CASSKTSCDRGKTQYF. The CDR3 DNA follows: TGTGCCAGCAGCAAGACCTCCTGTGACAGGGGGAAGACCCAGTACTTC.

The chain carries TRBV3-1 (or the pseudogene TRBV3-2) and TRBJ2-2; the D gene is possibly TRBD2 (5 bases). The germline gives CDR1 LGHDT, CDR2 YNNKEL (reference sequence). The V end lost 0 bases, the J end lost 10 bases, and 12 bases lay between the germline ends. The CDR3 contains 14 residues. CDR3 DNA: TGTGCCAGCAGCCAAGATCCCCGGGGTTCGGAGCTGTTTTTT. The encoded protein is CASSQDPRGSELFF.

This sequence joins TRBV18 and TRBJ1-1, with 7 bases that match TRBD1. Per the germline V gene, CDR1 is KGHSH and CDR2 is LQKENI. This CDR3 comprises 14 residues. V dropped 6 bases and J dropped 5; count of bases not matched to a gene: 9. The CDR3 DNA follows: TGTGCCAGCTCGACACGAGGGGGCGAAACTGAAGCTTTCTTT. Protein sequence: CASSTRGGETEAFF.

The chain recombines TRBV7-2 with TRBJ2-5; unclear D gene. Germline V gives CDR1 SGHTA, CDR2 FQGNSA. The CDR3 loop spans 13 amino acids. V was trimmed by 1 base and J by 1 base, leaving 4 bases between them. The chain's CDR3 is CASSLVLQETQYF. For the CDR3, the DNA is TGTGCCAGCAGCTTAGTCCTCCAAGAGACCCAGTACTTC.

J is TRBJ2-1 and V is TRBV27, with a weak D call TRBD1 (5 bases). This CDR3 is built from 15 residues. CDR1 and CDR2 from the germline V gene are MNHEY and SMNVEV (reference sequence). Trimming stripped 4 bases from V and 6 bases from J, with 16 bases between. In DNA form, the CDR3 reads TGTGCCAGCAGTTCTCCTGGTGACAGTCGCAATGAGCAGTTCTTC. Protein product: CASSSPGDSRNEQFF.

The chain links TRBV11-2 to TRBJ2-1, with a possible D match to TRBD2 (5 bases). Germline assignment: CDR1 SGHAT and CDR2 FQNNGV. This CDR3 has 15 amino acids. Trimming stripped 5 bases from V and 0 bases from J, with 11 bases between. The DNA of the CDR3 is TGTGCCAGCAGCAGTAGCGAATACTCCTACAATGAGCAGTTCTTC. Protein: CASSSSEYSYNEQFF.

This clone was picked up a small number of times. The V call is TRBV28, the J call TRBJ1-1, with 9 bases identical to TRBD1. The CDR3 sequence is 14 residues long. V shed 2 bases, J shed 10 bases, and the junction held 8 bases outside the gene matches. CDR1 and CDR2 (germline): MDHEN, SYDVKM. CDR3 nucleotides: TGTGCCAGCAGTTTACCGGGGACAGGGACGGTAGCTTTCTTT. Its protein is CASSLPGTGTVAFF. The whole variable domain, filled in from reference TRBV28 and TRBJ1-1, reads DVKVTQSSRYLVKRTGEKVFLECVQDMDHENMFWYRQDPGLGLRLIYFSYDVKMKEKGDIPEGYSVSREKKERFSLILESASTNQTSMYLCASSLPGTGTVAFFGQGTRLTVV.

This clone occurred a few times. The chain recombines TRBV6-6 with TRBJ1-5; 7 nucleotides line up with TRBD1. The germline gives CDR1 MNHNY, CDR2 SVGAGI (reference sequence). The V segment lost 6 bases and the J segment 5 bases; nucleotides outside the gene matches: 4. The CDR3 is 13 amino acids. CDR3 sequence: CASSRDSYQPQHF. As DNA, the CDR3 is TGTGCCAGCAGCCGGGACAGCTATCAGCCCCAGCATTTT.

The chain combines TRBV10-3 with TRBJ1-2; D is unresolved. CDR1 and CDR2 (germline): ENHRY, SYGVKD. Deletions cut 7 bases from V and 9 bases from J, with 15 bases between. The CDR3 loop spans 12 amino acids. CDR3 in amino acids: CAITPGLGSYTF. Written as DNA, the CDR3 is TGTGCCATCACCCCGGGCCTCGGGAGCTACACCTTC.

The V gene is TRBV27, the J gene TRBJ2-3; 8 bases agree with TRBD2. The germline V gene has CDR1 MNHEY and CDR2 SMNVEV (reference sequence). The CDR3 has 15 amino acids. Trimming removed 5 bases from V and 2 bases from J; junction bases left unmatched: 6. The DNA of the CDR3 is TGTGCCAGCAGTCCCCGAGCGGGGGTCACAGATACGCAGTATTTT. As protein: CASSPRAGVTDTQYF.

This clone was picked up one time. V gene TRBV7-2 combines with J gene TRBJ2-1; 8 bases line up with TRBD2. Germline V gene lookup returns CDR1 SGHTA and CDR2 FQGNSA. The CDR3 spans 18 residues. Trimming at V came to 1 base and at J to 6 bases, leaving 14 bases not matched to a gene. CDR3 sequence: CASSLVPALAALLNEQFF. DNA for the CDR3: TGTGCCAGCAGCTTAGTTCCCGCACTAGCGGCCCTTCTCAATGAGCAGTTCTTC.

V is TRBV29-1 and J is TRBJ2-1; 8 bases line up with TRBD1. The CDR3 length is 13 residues. The germline V gene has CDR1 SQVTM and CDR2 ANQGSEA. Losses at the gene ends were 6 bases for V and 8 bases for J; bases not matched to a gene: 9. CDR3 amino acids: CSVPGQGLDEQFF. The DNA for the CDR3 is TGCAGCGTGCCAGGACAGGGTCTCGATGAGCAGTTCTTC.

The CDR3: CASSFQGVKTEAFF. CDR3 sequence (DNA): TGTGCCAGCAGTTTCCAGGGTGTTAAGACTGAAGCTTTCTTT. The chain is built from TRBV27 and TRBJ1-1; a possible D gene is TRBD1 (5 bases). The CDR3 length is 14 residues. Trimming took 3 bases from V and 5 from J, leaving 13 bases between them. Germline loops: CDR1 MNHEY, CDR2 SMNVEV (reference sequence).

The genes are TRBV7-3 and TRBJ1-2; TRBD1 is a possible D gene (5 bases). The CDR3 loop spans 17 amino acids. V was cut by 3 bases and J by 5 bases, with 22 bases left in between. Germline V gene sequence: CDR1 SGHTA, CDR2 FQGTGA. The CDR3 loop is CASSLSPQGGAGYGYTF. In DNA, the CDR3 is TGTGCCAGCAGCTTGTCGCCCCAGGGAGGGGCAGGGTATGGCTACACCTTC. Drawing the rest from reference TRBV7-3 and TRBJ1-2, the complete variable domain is GAGVSQTPSNKVTEKGKYVELRCDPISGHTALYWYRQSLGQGPEFLIYFQGTGAADDSGLPNDRFFAVRPEGSVSTLKIQRTERGDSAVYLCASSLSPQGGAGYGYTFGSGTRLTVV.

The chain links TRBV20-1 to TRBJ1-3; maybe TRBD1 (5 bases). Germline lookup yields CDR1 DFQATT and CDR2 SNEGSKA (reference sequence). The germline V and J ends were trimmed by 3 bases and 1 base, with 22 bases remaining between them. The CDR3 runs to 18 residues. The CDR3 here is CSASAAGLGATSGNTIYF. Written as DNA, the CDR3 is TGCAGTGCTAGTGCCGCGGGGCTAGGGGCGACATCTGGAAACACCATATATTTT.

The chain couples TRBV12-3 or TRBV12-4 to TRBJ1-2, with 8 bases lining up with TRBD1. The CDR3 is made up of 12 amino acids. With V trimmed by 5 bases and J by 8 bases, 4 bases remained unmatched. This CDR3 is CASSPGQGGYTF. The CDR3 DNA reads TGTGCCAGCAGTCCCGGACAGGGCGGCTACACCTTC.

The chain recombines TRBV7-2 with TRBJ2-1; TRBD1 agrees at 7 bases. With V trimmed by 5 bases and J by 4 bases, 5 bases remained unmatched. The CDR3 totals 14 residues. Germline-derived CDR1 and CDR2 are SGHTA and FQGNSA. CDR3 residues: CASSPDRLYNEQFF. The DNA for the CDR3 is TGTGCCAGCAGCCCGGACAGGCTTTACAATGAGCAGTTCTTC.

The genes are TRBV15 and TRBJ2-2; D not resolved. Trimming shortened V by 0 bases and J by 3 bases, and 8 bases separated the two germline ends. Germline CDR1 reads LNHNV; CDR2 reads YYDKDF (reference sequence). The CDR3 totals 15 residues. The CDR3 sequence is CATSRDRVDTGELFF. CDR3 sequence (DNA): TGTGCCACCAGCAGAGATAGAGTGGACACCGGGGAGCTGTTTTTT. The variable domain in full, with the rest retrieved from reference TRBV15 and TRBJ2-2, is DAMVIQNPRYQVTQFGKPVTLSCSQTLNHNVMYWYQQKSSQAPKLLFHYYDKDFNNEADTPDNFQSRRPNTSFCFLDIRSPGLGDTAMYLCATSRDRVDTGELFFGEGSRLTVL.

This chain links TRBV24-1 with TRBJ1-1; D may be TRBD1 (5 bases). The germline V gene encodes CDR1 KGHDR and CDR2 SFDVKD. The V end lost 4 bases, the J end lost 7 bases, and 9 bases lay between the germline ends. CDR3 length equals 12 residues. The CDR3 region is CATSEQGREAFF. CDR3 sequence (DNA): TGTGCCACCAGTGAGCAGGGCCGTGAAGCTTTCTTT.

This clone came up a few times. V and J are TRBV3-1 (or the pseudogene TRBV3-2) and TRBJ2-5; 12 bases line up with TRBD2. This CDR3 region has 16 residues. Unmatched junction bases numbered 8, after V lost 5 bases and J lost 4 bases. Germline CDR1 is LGHDT and CDR2 is YNNKEL (reference sequence). CDR3 protein: CASSTRAGLAGETQYF. The CDR3 region has the DNA TGTGCCAGCAGCACACGAGCGGGACTAGCGGGAGAGACCCAGTACTTC.

The chain combines TRBV21-1 with TRBJ2-7; the table's D call, TRBD2, was not checked against the DNA. TRBV21-1 is marked as a pseudogene. CDR3 length: 14 residues. The CDR3 loop is CASSKSSLAHEQYF. CDR3 sequence (DNA): TGTGCCAGCAGCAAATCCTCGCTAGCTCACGAGCAGTACTTC.

The count of this clone is one. This sequence joins TRBV9 and TRBJ2-2; possibly TRBD1 for D (7 bases). V lost 0 bases to trimming and J lost 7 bases, with 22 bases between them. The germline CDR1 and CDR2 sequences are SGDLS and YYNGEE. The CDR3 sequence is 18 residues long. The CDR3 sequence is CASSVAGVTLQGGGELFF. CDR3 sequence (DNA): TGTGCCAGCAGCGTAGCGGGTGTGACTCTTCAGGGGGGCGGGGAGCTGTTTTTT.

V usage is TRBV11-2 and J usage is TRBJ2-4; a possible D gene is TRBD1 (6 bases). Trimming left V 5 bases short and J 5 bases short, with 13 bases between. Germline lookup yields CDR1 SGHAT and CDR2 FQNNGV. This CDR3 has 14 residues. The CDR3 sequence is CASSRIKGENIQYF. CDR3 in DNA: TGTGCCAGCAGCCGTATTAAGGGGGAAAACATTCAGTACTTC.